The TCR beta chain described here comes from a study of CD8 T cells in ankylosing spondylitis. The study's findings and limits: Clones that were linked to disease were CD8+ and were relatively rare in peripheral blood. Certain motif variants had earlier appeared in reactive arthritis synovial fluid and blood. Matched synovial fluid from ankylosing spondylitis patients was reported to be enriched for disease-linked clones.

This CDR3 has 16 amino acids. CDR1 SNHLY and CDR2 FYNNEI come from the germline V gene. With V trimmed by 7 bases and J by 2 bases, 5 bases remained unmatched. Preparation of TCR beta libraries was done by quantitative 5'-RACE with molecular barcodes. TCRdb analysed the 5' RACE reads with MiXCR anew, one entry per CDR3 protein. The table includes hundreds of thousands of distinct CDR3 sequences, 20% detected once. This clonotype is a singleton in its sample. The target antigen is unknown. The source material was blood, either unsorted or a sorted T cell fraction (not recorded which). This clonotype was sampled from a male donor with ankylosing spondylitis or in good health (not recorded which). This sequence joins TRBV2 and TRBJ2-6; TRBD1 aligns across 10 bases. Here the CDR3 DNA reads TGTGCCAGCACCGGGACAGGGGAAACTGGGGCCAACGTCCTGACTTTC. This translates into CASTGTGETGANVLTF.